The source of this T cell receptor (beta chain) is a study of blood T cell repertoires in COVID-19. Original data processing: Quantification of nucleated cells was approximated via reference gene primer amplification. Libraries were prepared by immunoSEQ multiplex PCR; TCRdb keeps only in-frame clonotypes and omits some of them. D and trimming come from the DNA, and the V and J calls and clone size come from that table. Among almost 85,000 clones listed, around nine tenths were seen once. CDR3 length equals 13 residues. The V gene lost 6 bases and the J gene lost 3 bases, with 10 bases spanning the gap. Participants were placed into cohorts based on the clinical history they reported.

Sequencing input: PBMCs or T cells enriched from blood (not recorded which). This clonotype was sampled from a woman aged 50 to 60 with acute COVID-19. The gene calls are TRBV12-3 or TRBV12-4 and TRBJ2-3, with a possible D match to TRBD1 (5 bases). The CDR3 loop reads CASSRDSTDTQYF. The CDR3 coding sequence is TGTGCCAGCAGCCGTGACAGTACAGATACGCAGTATTTT.